A selection of T cell receptor beta chains follows, all from one sample in a study of Ad26.COV2.S vaccination and SARS-CoV-2 variants. Sequenced by immunoSEQ multiplex PCR; TCRdb stores in-frame clones only, minus some. In the table there are roughly 400,000 clones, around 91% of which are singletons. This specimen was peripheral blood, taken in a trial of Ad26.COV2.S vaccine versus placebo. The source of these receptors is a person aged 18-60 years who received the Ad26.COV2.S COVID-19 vaccine or a placebo. The CDR3 runs from the conserved cysteine through the conserved F or W. D genes are given only for firm matches. Size values are once, few and many counts, or a class for expanded clones, and some rows have none.

TRBJ2-2	-	TRBV30	-	CAWSARGLDTGELFF	TGTGCCTGGAGTGCCCGGGGGCTGGACACCGGGGAGCTGTTTTTT
TRBJ2-7	-	TRBV6-1	-	CASSESLDPYEQYF	TGTGCCAGCAGTGAGTCACTGGATCCCTACGAGCAGTACTTC
TRBJ1-2	-	TRBV7-9	-	CASSPGTRPRDGYTF	TGTGCCAGCAGCCCTGGCACCCGGCCGCGGGATGGCTACACCTTC
TRBJ2-7	-	TRBV29-1	-	CSVEDRGGGSDEQYF	TGCAGCGTTGAAGACCGGGGAGGAGGGTCAGACGAGCAGTACTTC
TRBJ2-7	TRBD1	TRBV24-1	-	CATSDRGRDEQYF	TGTGCCACCAGTGACAGGGGGCGAGACGAGCAGTACTTC
TRBJ2-7	TRBD2	TRBV27	-	CASSLLGGTSPREQYF	TGTGCCAGCAGTTTATTAGGCGGGACTAGTCCCCGCGAGCAGTACTTC
TRBJ2-1	TRBD2	TRBV2	-	CASSEGTSGSSYNEQFF	TGTGCCAGCAGTGAGGGGACTAGCGGGAGCTCCTACAATGAGCAGTTCTTC
TRBJ2-5	-	TRBV7-3	-	CASSLTGGLQETQYF	TGTGCCAGCAGCTTAACGGGCGGGTTACAAGAGACCCAGTACTTC
TRBJ1-5	-	TRBV19	-	CASRSSNQPQHF	TGTGCCAGTAGAAGCAGCAATCAGCCCCAGCATTTT
TRBJ2-6	-	TRBV28	-	CASSPINSGANVLTF	TGTGCCAGCAGTCCAATTAACTCTGGGGCCAACGTCCTGACTTTC
TRBJ2-5	-	TRBV6-5	-	CASSYLPSGETGTQYF	TGTGCCAGCAGTTACTTGCCCAGCGGTGAAACGGGGACCCAGTACTTC
TRBJ2-2	TRBD2	TRBV15	few	CATSRDGTSGRTGELFF	TGTGCCACCAGCAGAGATGGGACTAGCGGGAGAACCGGGGAGCTGTTTTTT
TRBJ1-5	TRBD1	TRBV28	-	CASSLWAGTGSNQPQHF	TGTGCCAGCAGTTTATGGGCCGGGACAGGGAGCAATCAGCCCCAGCATTTT
TRBJ2-1	-	TRBV27	-	CASSFQSLGYNEQFF	TGTGCCAGCAGTTTCCAATCCCTAGGGTACAATGAGCAGTTCTTC
TRBJ2-7	-	TRBV6-6	-	CASSPRRGPAQYF	TGTGCCAGCAGCCCACGCAGGGGCCCTGCGCAGTACTTC
TRBJ2-7	-	TRBV27	-	CASSPMLTNGEQYF	TGTGCCAGCAGCCCCATGCTCACGAACGGCGAGCAGTACTTC
TRBJ2-7	-	TRBV28	once	CASSLTDYEQYF	TGTGCCAGCAGTTTGACAGACTACGAGCAGTACTTC
TRBJ1-1	-	TRBV6-6	few	CASSPLQQEAFF	TGTGCCAGCAGTCCTCTACAACAAGAAGCTTTCTTT
TRBJ2-7	-	TRBV20-1	-	CSALGYEQYF	TGCAGTGCTCTCGGGTACGAGCAGTACTTC
TRBJ2-4	-	TRBV6-2/TRBV6-3	-	CASSPLTKNIQYF	TGTGCCAGCAGCCCCTTGACCAAAAACATTCAGTACTTC
TRBJ2-5	TRBD2	TRBV27	-	CASSLLAGGETQYF	TGTGCCAGCAGTCTACTAGCGGGAGGAGAGACCCAGTACTTC
TRBJ2-1	TRBD2	TRBV4-1	-	CASSQGELAGGVSYNEQFF	TGCGCCAGCAGCCAAGGTGAACTAGCGGGAGGAGTCTCCTACAATGAGCAGTTCTTC
TRBJ2-1	TRBD1	TRBV5-6	-	CASSYDRGFGEQFF	TGTGCCAGCAGCTACGACAGGGGCTTTGGTGAGCAGTTCTTC
TRBJ2-5	-	TRBV27	-	CASGAHTEYQETQYF	TGTGCCAGCGGGGCCCACACAGAATACCAAGAGACCCAGTACTTC
TRBJ2-4	TRBD1	TRBV7-3	-	CASSLNPGTGQNIQYF	TGTGCCAGCAGCTTAAACCCCGGGACAGGGCAAAACATTCAGTACTTC
TRBJ2-7	TRBD2	TRBV5-8	-	CASSLGGGRTIGEQYF	TGTGCCAGCAGCTTGGGAGGCGGGAGGACCATAGGGGAGCAGTACTTC
TRBJ1-6	-	TRBV23-1	-	CASSREDSYNSPLHF	TGCGCCAGCAGTCGGGAGGACTCCTATAATTCACCCCTCCACTTT
TRBJ2-7	-	TRBV5-4	few	CASSWGPNSYEQYF	TGTGCCAGCAGCTGGGGACCTAACTCCTACGAGCAGTACTTC
TRBJ2-7	-	TRBV27	-	CASSPHPSSYEQYF	TGTGCCAGCAGTCCCCACCCGAGCTCCTACGAGCAGTACTTC
TRBJ2-7	-	TRBV27	-	CASSLYAGTTYEQYF	TGTGCCAGCAGTTTATATGCGGGTACAACCTACGAGCAGTACTTC
TRBJ2-1	-	TRBV7-6	-	CASSLARHGEGYNEQFF	TGTGCCAGCAGCTTAGCCCGGCACGGGGAAGGATACAATGAGCAGTTCTTC
TRBJ1-1	-	TRBV20-1	few	CSANREAEAFF	TGCAGTGCAAACAGGGAGGCTGAAGCTTTCTTT
TRBJ2-2	-	TRBV4-1	few	CASSHQQGGPGELFF	TGCGCCAGCAGCCACCAACAGGGGGGGCCCGGGGAGCTGTTTTTT
TRBJ2-7	-	TRBV3-1/TRBV3-2	-	CASSLSSYEQYF	TGTGCCAGCAGCCTTAGCTCCTACGAGCAGTACTTC
TRBJ1-1	-	TRBV25-1	-	CASSENSGGGEAFF	TGTGCCAGCAGTGAGAATTCGGGCGGGGGTGAAGCTTTCTTT
TRBJ1-1	-	TRBV5-1	-	CASSRRGGRDTEAFF	TGCGCCAGCAGCAGGCGGGGGGGCAGGGACACTGAAGCTTTCTTT
TRBJ2-3	-	TRBV3-1/TRBV3-2	-	CASSQEAASDTQYF	TGTGCCAGTAGCCAAGAGGCAGCTTCAGATACGCAGTATTTT
TRBJ2-4	-	TRBV9	-	CASSVGKGSKNIQYF	TGTGCCAGCAGCGTAGGGAAGGGGTCCAAAAACATTCAGTACTTC
TRBJ2-7	TRBD1	TRBV29-1	-	CSGELWDRASYEQYF	TGCAGCGGGGAGTTGTGGGACAGGGCCTCCTACGAGCAGTACTTC
TRBJ2-1	-	TRBV5-1	-	CASSLGASAYNEQFF	TGCGCCAGCAGCTTGGGGGCTAGCGCTTACAATGAGCAGTTCTTC
TRBJ2-3	-	TRBV5-1	-	CASSFDPQGGTDTQYF	TGCGCCAGCAGCTTTGACCCGCAGGGGGGAACAGATACGCAGTATTTT
TRBJ1-6	-	TRBV28	-	CASSPRSKGWNSPLHF	TGTGCCAGCAGTCCCCGCTCGAAGGGCTGGAATTCACCCCTCCACTTT
TRBJ1-1	-	TRBV7-9	-	CASSSMDLNTEAFF	TGTGCCAGCAGCTCAATGGACTTGAACACTGAAGCTTTCTTT
TRBJ2-1	TRBD2	TRBV25-1	once	CASIGPSGDNEQFF	TGTGCCAGCATTGGGCCTAGCGGGGACAATGAGCAGTTCTTC
TRBJ1-6	TRBD1	TRBV7-6	-	CASSSTGAPSSYNSPLHF	TGTGCCAGCAGCTCGACAGGGGCCCCGAGCTCCTATAATTCACCCCTCCACTTT
TRBJ1-1	TRBD1	TRBV28	few	CASSLTGGIEAFF	TGTGCCAGCAGTTTGACAGGGGGCATTGAAGCTTTCTTT